The T cell receptor beta chain described here comes from a study of blood T cell repertoires in COVID-19. About the study: From the United States, Italy and Spain came samples of acute and convalescent COVID-19.

The study assigned cohorts using participant-reported clinical history. The protocol was immunoSEQ multiplex PCR, while the TCRdb copy is restricted to in-frame clones and leaves out a portion. The table shows about 400,000 clones, with 88% occurring only once. Germline V gene lookup returns CDR1 MDHEN and CDR2 SYDVKM. The CDR3 consists of 12 residues. Trimming stripped 8 bases from V and 3 bases from J, with 10 bases between. This clonotype originated in a woman between 40 and 50 years old with acute COVID-19. Input material: PBMCs or T cells enriched from blood (not recorded which). J is TRBJ1-2 and V is TRBV28; TRBD1 is a possible D gene (6 bases). The CDR3 nucleotides read TGTGCCAGCGAGGGGGTAGACTATGGCTACACCTTC. Protein: CASEGVDYGYTF.